A single sample is the source of the 4 T cell receptor beta chains below, sequenced in a study of cytomegalovirus exposure and HLA in healthy donors. The PCR made use of 60 Vbeta and 13 Jbeta primers. Data came from immunoSEQ multiplex PCR; TCRdb stores just in-frame clones and leaves some out. Of 150,000 to 200,000 clones in the sample, around 80% are singletons; the top ten hold about 4.4%. The sample taken for sequencing was PBMCs. The receptors were sampled from a woman aged 45-65 years in good health and CMV-seropositive.

The gene calls are TRBV4-3 and TRBJ1-1; D perhaps matches TRBD1 (5 bases). From germline, CDR1 is LGHNA and CDR2 YSLEER. The CDR3 is made up of 15 amino acids. Deletions cut 4 bases from V and 8 bases from J, with 20 bases between. The CDR3 region has the DNA TGCGCCAGCAGCCCGATGGCGGGGGGGGGATCGGAAGCTTTCTTT. Its translation: CASSPMAGGGSEAFF.

This chain connects TRBV9 to TRBJ2-7; D ambiguous. This CDR3 contains 14 residues. Germline V gives CDR1 SGDLS, CDR2 YYNGEE. The V gene lost 0 bases and the J gene lost 5 bases, with 12 bases spanning the gap. CDR3 loop: CASSVDYLPHEQYF. In nucleotides, the CDR3 is TGTGCCAGCAGCGTAGACTATCTCCCCCACGAGCAGTACTTC.

This sequence joins TRBV6-6 and TRBJ1-4; no reliable D call. The CDR3 covers 12 residues. CDR1 is MNHNY and CDR2 is SVGAGI in the germline V gene (reference sequence). The V gene lost 6 bases and the J gene lost 8 bases, with 10 bases spanning the gap. The CDR3 region has the DNA TGTGCCAGCAGACACCCCCTCGAAAAACTGTTTTTT. Amino acid sequence: CASRHPLEKLFF.

The CDR3 nucleotides are TGTGCCAGCAGCTCCCCCCCGGTAGTTGAAGACGAGCAGTACTTC. Translation: CASSSPPVVEDEQYF. This chain uses TRBV7-9 with TRBJ2-7; D remains unclear. The CDR3 is 15 residues long. Germline V gene lookup returns CDR1 SEHNR and CDR2 FQNEAQ (reference sequence). Trimming cost V 4 bases and J 5 bases, with 18 bases left between them.